This T cell receptor beta chain was observed in a study of cytomegalovirus exposure and HLA in healthy donors. Findings and limits, study-wide: TCR association rates varied by HLA locus in a later analysis, with DRB1 highest and HLA-C lowest.

Remarks on this clone: Its specificity is unknown.

CDR3 length: 16 residues. V gave up 1 base and J gave up 7 bases; unmatched junction bases: 6. Germline V gene lookup returns CDR1 MNHEY and CDR2 SMNVEV (reference sequence). In the PCR, 60 Vbeta and 13 Jbeta primers were used. Assay: immunoSEQ multiplex PCR; the TCRdb copy retains only in-frame clones and omits some. This sample carries under 300,000 clones, roughly 70% of them seen once, and the ten largest clones take 2% to 2.5%. This TCR was recovered from a female donor in good health and CMV-seronegative. Sequenced: PBMCs. The chain joins TRBV27 to TRBJ2-7; 14 bases are shared with TRBD2. The CDR3 bases are TGTGCCAGCAGTTTATTGGGACTAGCGGGAGATAATGAGCAGTACTTC. It specifies CASSLLGLAGDNEQYF.